The 15 T cell receptor beta chains listed next were all sequenced from one sample in a study of vaccination effects on CD4 cells after COVID-19. Some clones are missing from TCRdb's copy, which holds only in-frame ones; the method was immunoSEQ multiplex PCR. The table shows approximately 87,000 clones, with roughly four fifths occurring only once. No cognate antigen is known for these TCRs. Pools of viral peptides were used by the ViraFEST assay to expand antigen-specific CD4+ T cells ahead of sequencing. Scientists isolated CD4+ T cells after a roughly ten-day culture period ended. This sample comprised CD4+ T cells from PBMCs cultured with HCoV-229E spike peptides, obtained before COVID-19 vaccination. The receptors derive from a human donor who received a COVID-19 vaccine.

The CDR3: CASSLPPGDNSPLHF. The CDR3, as DNA: TGTGCCAGCAGCTTACCTCCAGGGGATAATTCACCCCTCCACTTT. The chain joins TRBV11-2 to TRBJ1-6; TRBD1 is a possible D gene (6 bases). CDR3 size: 15 residues. V was clipped by 2 bases and J by 5 bases, with 10 bases between them. Germline V gene sequence: CDR1 SGHAT, CDR2 FQNNGV.

V is TRBV18 and J is TRBJ2-7; 10 nucleotides match TRBD1. After removal of 5 bases from V and 9 bases from J, the junction contained 16 bases not matched to a gene. This CDR3 contains 16 residues. Germline values: CDR1 KGHSH, CDR2 LQKENI. The CDR3 DNA reads TGTGCCAGCTCAGCCACGGGGACAGGGGCTTTATCCGGGCAGTACGTC. Amino acid sequence: CASSATGTGALSGQYV.

This rearrangement joins TRBV5-1 to TRBJ1-2; the D is unclear. V lost 2 bases and J lost 7, with 12 bases in between. Per germline, CDR1 SGHRS and CDR2 YFSETQ. The CDR3 has 13 amino acids. CDR3 region: CASSLRTEFGYTF. The CDR3 region has the DNA TGCGCCAGCAGCTTAAGGACCGAGTTTGGCTACACCTTC.

The chain employs TRBV6-1 and TRBJ1-6; D gene ambiguous. This CDR3 region has 14 residues. The V and J ends lost 2 bases and 10 bases respectively, with 12 bases between them. The germline V gene encodes CDR1 MNHNS and CDR2 SASEGT. CDR3 coding DNA: TGTGCCAGCAGTGAACAAGGGTTAGGCTCACCCCTCCACTTT. Encoded protein: CASSEQGLGSPLHF.

The CDR3 sequence is CASSRTGGESYGYTF. CDR3 coding DNA: TGCGCCAGCAGCCGCACAGGGGGGGAGTCTTATGGCTACACCTTC. The chain uses TRBV5-1 and TRBJ1-2, with 8 bases that match TRBD1. V shed 4 bases, J shed 5 bases, and the junction held 10 bases outside the gene matches. Germline V lookup: CDR1 SGHRS, CDR2 YFSETQ. This CDR3 spans 15 amino acids. Complete variable domain (other parts from reference TRBV5-1 and TRBJ1-2): KAGVTQTPRYLIKTRGQQVTLSCSPISGHRSVSWYQQTPGQGLQFLFEYFSETQRNKGNFPGRFSGRQFSNSRSEMNVSTLELGDSALYLCASSRTGGESYGYTFGSGTRLTVV.

The rearrangement joins TRBV12-3 or TRBV12-4 to TRBJ1-5; the D is unclear. CDR3 size: 13 residues. Trimming removed 6 bases at V and 1 base at J, with 7 bases between. CDR3 residues: CASSRVSNQPQHF. In DNA form, the CDR3 reads TGTGCCAGCAGCCGTGTCAGCAATCAGCCCCAGCATTTT.

This clone was picked up a small number of times. The chain is built from TRBV12-3 or TRBV12-4 and TRBJ1-4; D not certain. Trimming took 3 bases from V and 8 from J, leaving 10 bases between them. The length of the CDR3 is 13 residues. Here the CDR3 DNA reads TGTGCCAGCAGTTTCCAGCCTGGAGAAAAACTGTTTTTT. It yields the protein CASSFQPGEKLFF.

The chain carries TRBV6-1 and TRBJ2-5; TRBD1 might be the D (5 bases). CDR1 and CDR2 from the germline V gene are MNHNS and SASEGT. Trimming removed 2 bases from V and 1 base from J, with 11 bases in between. There are 15 residues in the CDR3. The CDR3: CASSETGQFQETQYF. In DNA form, the CDR3 reads TGTGCCAGCAGTGAAACAGGACAATTCCAAGAGACCCAGTACTTC.

J is TRBJ1-4 and V is TRBV18; D is perhaps TRBD1 (6 bases). Trimming cost V 2 bases and J 2 bases, with 15 bases left between them. From germline, CDR1 is KGHSH and CDR2 LQKENI. This CDR3 region has 17 residues. CDR3: CASSPAGAVSTNEKLFF. In DNA, the CDR3 is TGTGCCAGCTCACCAGCAGGGGCGGTATCCACTAATGAAAAACTGTTTTTT.

V gene TRBV7-2 combines with J gene TRBJ1-3; 7 bases line up with TRBD1. CDR1 is SGHTA, CDR2 FQGNSA, per germline. This CDR3 contains 16 residues. V shed 0 bases, J shed 5 bases, and the junction held 7 bases outside the gene matches. The CDR3 here is CASSLAGTAGRNTIYF. The DNA for the CDR3 is TGTGCCAGCAGCTTAGCAGGGACAGCGGGAAGAAACACCATATATTTT.

This chain joins TRBV24-1 and TRBJ2-3, with a tentative D call TRBD2 (6 bases). There are 15 residues in the CDR3. Trimming shortened V by 4 bases and J by 1 base, and 11 bases separated the two germline ends. Per the germline V gene, CDR1 is KGHDR and CDR2 is SFDVKD. Here the CDR3 reads CATSDPWGGTDTQYF. The CDR3 bases are TGTGCCACCAGTGACCCATGGGGGGGCACAGATACGCAGTATTTT.

CDR3 protein: CASSSSGREAFF. The CDR3 DNA sequence: TGTGCCAGCAGTTCGTCGGGCCGAGAAGCTTTCTTT. The chain combines TRBV28 with TRBJ1-1; D unclear. In germline, CDR1 is MDHEN, CDR2 SYDVKM. Between the trimmed V and J ends, which lost 4 bases and 8 bases, there was a span of 11 bases. CDR3 length: 12 residues.

This rearrangement joins TRBV4-1 to TRBJ2-5; the match to TRBD1 covers 10 bases. The V and J ends lost 4 bases and 5 bases, in that order; junction bases with no gene match: 7. The CDR3 covers 15 residues. The V gene's germline CDR1 is MGHRA and CDR2 YSYEKL. The CDR3 is CASSRRQGAGETQYF. In DNA, the CDR3 is TGCGCCAGCAGCCGTCGACAGGGGGCAGGGGAGACCCAGTACTTC.

The chain couples TRBV6-5 to TRBJ2-3; 7 nucleotides match TRBD2. Germline V gene sequence: CDR1 MNHEY, CDR2 SVGAGI. V shed 2 bases and J 1 base; nucleotides not matched to a gene: 3. CDR3 length: 15 residues. CDR3 nucleotide sequence: TGTGCCAGCAGTTACGGAAGCGGGGGCACAGATACGCAGTATTTT. It specifies CASSYGSGGTDTQYF.

The CDR3 sequence: CASSLVGGSNQPQHF. The CDR3 coding sequence is TGTGCCAGCAGCTTAGTGGGGGGAAGCAATCAGCCCCAGCATTTT. J is TRBJ1-5 and V is TRBV7-2; TRBD1 is a possible D gene (5 bases). In germline, CDR1 is SGHTA, CDR2 FQGNSA. This CDR3 spans 15 amino acids. V dropped 1 base and J dropped 1 base, with 8 bases sitting between them. Full variable domain (rest looked up from reference TRBV7-2 and TRBJ1-5): GAGVSQSPSNKVTEKGKDVELRCDPISGHTALYWYRQSLGQGLEFLIYFQGNSAPDKSGLPSDRFSAERTGGSVSTLTIQRTQQEDSAVYLCASSLVGGSNQPQHFGDGTRLSIL.